One sample yielded the 26 T cell receptor beta chains listed below, sequenced in a study of human T cells and chemical hapten exposure. Time point described: healthy volunteer bleed at 2 weeks. The total RNA was obtained from whole blood that was not fractionated. Using its own MiXCR run on the RACE reads, TCRdb lists one record per CDR3 protein. The profile shows under 95,000 distinct CDR3 sequences, about 10% of them singletons. Sequenced input: whole blood. These receptors were collected from a female donor in good health. Some clones in this sample may be carry-over from other donors' samples.

This clonotype turned up a few times. The chain recombines TRBV14 with TRBJ2-3; 9 bases match TRBD2. Germline assignment: CDR1 SGHDN and CDR2 FVKESK. V lost 4 bases, J lost 0 bases, and 8 bases stayed unmatched. The CDR3 is made up of 17 amino acids. The CDR3 nucleotides read TGTGCCAGCAGCCGTCGTCAAGCGGGAGGTAGCACAGATACGCAGTATTTT. It is translated as CASSRRQAGGSTDTQYF.

The rearrangement links TRBV28 to TRBJ2-1, with 12 positions matching TRBD2. The CDR3 runs 15 residues. Germline lookup yields CDR1 MDHEN and CDR2 SYDVKM. V lost 5 bases and J lost 10; bases outside the gene matches: 9. CDR3 nucleotides: TGTGCCAGCAGTCCTGCTAGCGGGAGGGCCTGGGAGCAGTTCTTC. It encodes CASSPASGRAWEQFF. Based on the CDR3 plus reference TRBV28 and TRBJ2-1, the full variable domain is DVKVTQSSRYLVKRTGEKVFLECVQDMDHENMFWYRQDPGLGLRLIYFSYDVKMKEKGDIPEGYSVSREKKERFSLILESASTNQTSMYLCASSPASGRAWEQFFGPGTRLTVL.

This clonotype was counted at least ten times. The chain's CDR3 is CASSLGSLGDTQYF. CDR3 in DNA: TGTGCCAGCAGCTTAGGGTCCCTGGGAGATACGCAGTATTTT. This chain uses TRBV7-6 with TRBJ2-3; D remains unclear. V was trimmed by 1 base and J by 5 bases, leaving 10 bases between them. The CDR3 totals 14 residues. Looked up from germline, CDR1 is SGHVS and CDR2 is FNYEAQ.

The chain employs TRBV2 and TRBJ2-7; D unresolved. Germline lookup yields CDR1 SNHLY and CDR2 FYNNEI. CDR3 length: 11 residues. V was trimmed by 7 bases and J by 0 bases, leaving 4 bases between them. The CDR3 DNA reads TGTGCCAGCACCAACTCCTACGAGCAGTACTTC. Protein product: CASTNSYEQYF. Full variable domain (remainder filled in from reference TRBV2 and TRBJ2-7): EPEVTQTPSHQVTQMGQEVILRCVPISNHLYFYWYRQILGQKVEFLVSFYNNEISEKSEIFDDQFSVERPDGSNFTLKIRSTKLEDSAMYFCASTNSYEQYFGPGTRLTVT.

This clonotype was observed at least ten times. The V and J genes are TRBV7-9 and TRBJ2-1, with D unresolved. The germline CDR1 and CDR2 sequences are SEHNR and FQNEAQ (reference sequence). V was pared by 8 bases and J by 8 bases, with 19 bases between. CDR3 size: 14 residues. CDR3 bases: TGTGCCAGCCGTCGGGCTAAGGTCTTCGATGAGCAGTTCTTC. It codes for CASRRAKVFDEQFF.

The CDR3 DNA sequence: TGCAGGGGCGGGACAGGGCGGACTGAAGCTTTCTTT. It translates to CRGGTGRTEAFF. V usage is TRBV20-1 and J usage is TRBJ1-1; TRBD1 matches at 9 bases. CDR3 length: 12 amino acids. CDR1 and CDR2 (germline): DFQATT, SNEGSKA (reference sequence).

The V call is TRBV4-2, the J call TRBJ2-1; a possible D gene is TRBD2 (6 bases). With 1 base removed from V and 8 bases from J, the gap between germline ends came to 27 bases. This CDR3 spans 19 amino acids. Per germline, CDR1 LGHNA and CDR2 YNFKEQ. CDR3 region: CASSQVRGLGGPLADEQFF. DNA for the CDR3: TGTGCCAGCAGCCAAGTCCGGGGGTTGGGCGGGCCCCTAGCCGATGAGCAGTTCTTC.

The genes are TRBV12-3 or TRBV12-4 and TRBJ1-1; no definite D call. CDR3 length equals 12 residues. Trimming removed 8 bases from V and 2 bases from J, with 9 bases in between. The CDR3 here is CASLRINTEAFF. Here the CDR3 DNA reads TGTGCCAGCTTGAGAATAAACACTGAAGCTTTCTTT.

This clonotype was observed a few times. The chain couples TRBV7-3 to TRBJ2-5; 8 bases line up with TRBD1. V shed 1 base and J 5 bases; nucleotides not matched to a gene: 6. Germline CDR1 is SGHTA and CDR2 is FQGTGA. The CDR3 runs 15 residues. CDR3 in DNA: TGTGCCAGCAGCTTAATCCCAGGGGGCGCGGAGACCCAGTACTTC. This encodes CASSLIPGGAETQYF.

This clonotype was detected ten times or more. The chain recombines TRBV12-3 or TRBV12-4 with TRBJ2-7; D is uncertain. V lost 7 bases and J 4 bases, leaving 14 bases between the germline ends. The CDR3 covers 13 residues. The CDR3 loop reads CASMVTGKYEQYF. The CDR3 DNA reads as TGTGCCAGCATGGTGACTGGGAAATACGAGCAGTACTTC.

V is TRBV6-5 and J is TRBJ1-2; 8 bases fit TRBD1. The CDR3 is made up of 16 amino acids. V trimming: 6 bases; J trimming: 3 bases; junction bases outside the gene matches: 12. Germline lookup yields CDR1 MNHEY and CDR2 SVGAGI. The CDR3 here is CASRGLRQGQDYGYTF. The CDR3 DNA sequence: TGTGCCAGCAGGGGCCTCCGACAGGGGCAAGACTATGGCTACACCTTC.

This clonotype showed up just a few times. J is TRBJ1-2 and V is TRBV20-1, with 7 bases that match TRBD1. Per the germline V gene, CDR1 is DFQATT and CDR2 is SNEGSKA (reference sequence). The CDR3 length is 14 residues. The V and J ends lost 0 bases and 2 bases, in that order; junction bases with no gene match: 3. The CDR3 bases are TGCAGTGCTAGAGATTTGGGACAGAACTATGGCTACACCTTC. The encoded protein is CSARDLGQNYGYTF.

This clonotype was found a few times. The CDR3 region has the DNA TGTGCCAGCAGCTTAATAGGCAGGGGCAATACGCAGTATTTT. It encodes CASSLIGRGNTQYF. The chain is built from TRBV7-3 and TRBJ2-3; perhaps TRBD1 as D (6 bases). The CDR3 has 14 residues. Germline V gene data show CDR1 as SGHTA and CDR2 as FQGTGA. V dropped 1 base and J dropped 7 bases, with 12 bases sitting between them.

The chain is built from TRBV28 and TRBJ2-7, with D possibly being TRBD1 (6 bases). Trimming cost V 5 bases and J 1 base, with 18 bases left between them. The CDR3 loop spans 16 amino acids. Germline CDR1 MDHEN, CDR2 SYDVKM. The CDR3 nucleotides are TGTGCCAGCAGTCTCCGACAGGCCCAACCTTCCTACGAGCAGTACTTC. As protein: CASSLRQAQPSYEQYF. Combining the CDR3 with reference TRBV28 and TRBJ2-7 gives the whole variable domain DVKVTQSSRYLVKRTGEKVFLECVQDMDHENMFWYRQDPGLGLRLIYFSYDVKMKEKGDIPEGYSVSREKKERFSLILESASTNQTSMYLCASSLRQAQPSYEQYFGPGTRLTVT.

This clonotype was observed a handful of times. This chain links TRBV28 with TRBJ2-3; TRBD2 matches 10 bases. Trimming took 2 bases from V and 3 from J; bases not matched to a gene: 8. CDR3 length: 17 residues. Germline assignment: CDR1 MDHEN and CDR2 SYDVKM. CDR3 DNA: TGTGCCAGCAGTTTACGGGTACTAGCGGGAAATACAGATACGCAGTATTTT. It is translated as CASSLRVLAGNTDTQYF. The variable domain in full, with the rest retrieved from reference TRBV28 and TRBJ2-3, is DVKVTQSSRYLVKRTGEKVFLECVQDMDHENMFWYRQDPGLGLRLIYFSYDVKMKEKGDIPEGYSVSREKKERFSLILESASTNQTSMYLCASSLRVLAGNTDTQYFGPGTRLTVL.

This clonotype was recorded at least ten times. CDR3 protein: CASSRGTSGRLGKTQYF. The CDR3 DNA follows: TGTGCCAGCAGTCGCGGGACTAGCGGGAGGTTAGGAAAGACCCAGTACTTC. The V gene is TRBV28, the J gene TRBJ2-5; 15 bases are a match to TRBD2. Per germline, CDR1 MDHEN and CDR2 SYDVKM. The CDR3 runs to 17 residues. V gave up 5 bases and J gave up 6 bases; unmatched junction bases: 10.

This clonotype has only a few counts. The chain has TRBV29-1 and TRBJ2-5, with D possibly being TRBD2 (6 bases). The germline V gene has CDR1 SQVTM and CDR2 ANQGSEA. The CDR3 totals 16 residues. The germline V and J ends were trimmed by 7 bases and 3 bases, with 24 bases remaining between them. CDR3 residues: CSGRRAGLRVKETQYF. In DNA, the CDR3 is TGCAGCGGTCGCAGGGCGGGACTCAGGGTGAAAGAGACCCAGTACTTC.

This chain joins TRBV10-3 and TRBJ2-7, with D tentatively TRBD2 (6 bases). V was trimmed by 0 bases and J by 7 bases, leaving 13 bases between them. The CDR3 extends over 14 amino acids. Germline CDR1 reads ENHRY; CDR2 reads SYGVKD. The CDR3 region has the DNA TGTGCCATCAGTGAGTCGGGGGACTTTGAGGAGCAGTACTTC. Amino acids: CAISESGDFEEQYF.

The chain employs TRBV7-9 and TRBJ2-5, with TRBD2 matching over 7 bases. Germline CDR1 is SEHNR and CDR2 is FQNEAQ (reference sequence). Germline trimming cut 3 bases from V and 1 base from J; bases unmatched to any gene: 5. This CDR3 is 15 amino acids long. In DNA, the CDR3 is TGTGCCAGCAGCTTCGGCGGGAGCCCCCAAGAGACCCAGTACTTC. Amino acid sequence: CASSFGGSPQETQYF.

This clonotype came up a few times. V usage is TRBV29-1 and J usage is TRBJ1-1, with unresolved D. V was pared by 4 bases and J by 1 base, with 7 bases between. Germline V CDR1 and CDR2: SQVTM, ANQGSEA. The CDR3 runs 12 residues. CDR3 coding DNA: TGCAGCGTTGGAAGGCCGAACACTGAAGCTTTCTTT. Residues: CSVGRPNTEAFF.

This rearrangement joins TRBV2 to TRBJ2-7; no firm D call. The CDR3 has 14 residues. CDR1 is SNHLY, CDR2 FYNNEI, per germline. The V end was cut by 1 base, the J end by 1 base, with 8 bases between. CDR3 DNA sequence: TGTGCCAGCAGTGAAGGGGCACGTTCCTACGAGCAGTACTTC. This gives the protein CASSEGARSYEQYF.

In this sample, this clonotype turned up a few times. The genes are TRBV20-1 and TRBJ2-3; D is uncertain. Germline V gene data show CDR1 as DFQATT and CDR2 as SNEGSKA (reference sequence). The V and J ends lost 1 base and 2 bases respectively, with 10 bases between them. CDR3 length: 14 amino acids. The CDR3 reads CSARGVGITDTQYF. Here the CDR3 DNA reads TGCAGTGCTAGAGGGGTAGGGATCACAGATACGCAGTATTTT.

This clonotype was recorded at least ten times. J is TRBJ1-1 and V is TRBV19; D is possibly TRBD1 (6 bases). There are 13 residues in the CDR3. The ends were cut back, 1 base at V and 5 bases at J, with 8 bases in the middle. Germline CDR1 is LNHDA and CDR2 is SQIVND (reference sequence). The CDR3 coding sequence is TGTGCCAGTAGTATAGTCAGGGGTACTGAAGCTTTCTTT. Translation: CASSIVRGTEAFF.

This clonotype was seen only a few times. The gene calls are TRBV6-5 and TRBJ1-1; no firm D call. This CDR3 contains 15 residues. The V gene's germline CDR1 is MNHEY and CDR2 SVGAGI. V was clipped by 6 bases and J by 4 bases, with 18 bases between them. The DNA for the CDR3 is TGTGCCAGCAGCCGGACTGACTCGCTGACCACTGAAGCTTTCTTT. This codes for CASSRTDSLTTEAFF.

This clonotype was seen many times. The chain recombines TRBV5-5 with TRBJ2-5; 8 bases map to TRBD1. The J segment lost 3 bases and the V segment lost 2 bases, leaving 0 bases of the junction unmatched. This CDR3 is built from 13 residues. Germline CDR1 SGHKS, CDR2 YYEKEE (reference sequence). The DNA for the CDR3 is TGTGCCAGCAGCTTACAGGGGGAAGAGACCCAGTACTTC. Translated: CASSLQGEETQYF.

The gene calls are TRBV4-1 and TRBJ2-3; TRBD1 matches at 9 bases. V trimming: 4 bases; J trimming: 5 bases; junction bases outside the gene matches: 10. CDR3 length: 16 residues. Germline CDR1 MGHRA, CDR2 YSYEKL. The CDR3 DNA sequence: TGCGCCAGCAGCCCGAAGGACAGGGGTTTGAGAGATACGCAGTATTTT. This gives the protein CASSPKDRGLRDTQYF.